The sequence of this T cell receptor (beta chain) was determined in a study of cytomegalovirus exposure and HLA in healthy donors. A remark on this clone: Its matching antigen is unknown. This CDR3 is also generated by other DNA sequences in the sample.

60 Vbeta and 13 Jbeta primers were used in PCR. This table comes from immunoSEQ multiplex PCR, and its TCRdb copy is limited to in-frame clones, with some not included. The sample has 80,000 to 95,000 clones, 65% to 80% seen once. Findings of the study overall: Published work reported that the classifier diagnosed cytomegalovirus status with high specificity and sensitivity.

Likely unrecorded immune exposures existed in these nominally healthy donors. From germline, CDR1 is SNHLY and CDR2 FYNNEI. V dropped 6 bases and J dropped 4 bases, with 12 bases sitting between them. There are 13 residues in the CDR3. V usage is TRBV2 and J usage is TRBJ2-5; maybe TRBD2 (7 bases). The TCR sequence derives from a young woman in good health and CMV-seropositive. Sequencing was carried out using PBMCs. The CDR3 loop reads CASRGGQGETQYF. In DNA, the CDR3 is TGTGCCAGCAGGGGGGGGCAGGGAGAGACCCAGTACTTC.